The 28 T cell receptor beta chains below all came from one sample that was sequenced in a study of blood T cell repertoires in COVID-19. Sequencing was performed with immunoSEQ multiplex PCR; in TCRdb, only in-frame clones are kept and a portion is missing. The profile covers roughly 100,000 clones, with 75% to 90% appearing a single time and around 16% taken by the ten largest. Material for sequencing was peripheral blood. These receptors all stem from a middle-aged man with acute or convalescent COVID-19.

The chain is built from TRBV4-2 and TRBJ2-3, with a weak D call TRBD2 (6 bases). V was cut by 11 bases and J by 1 base, with 25 bases left in between. This CDR3 is 17 amino acids long. Germline V gene data show CDR1 as LGHNA and CDR2 as YNFKEQ. The chain's CDR3 is CALGAGRNDQGTDTQYF. CDR3 DNA sequence: TGTGCCCTAGGGGCGGGACGGAATGATCAGGGCACAGATACGCAGTATTTT.

The chain joins TRBV7-6 to TRBJ2-7; tentatively, D is TRBD2 (6 bases). Germline V lookup: CDR1 SGHVS, CDR2 FNYEAQ. The length of the CDR3 is 14 residues. Trimming left V 5 bases short and J 2 bases short, with 13 bases between. The CDR3 here is CASSLREPPYEQYF. For the CDR3, the DNA is TGTGCCAGCAGCCTACGGGAGCCCCCCTACGAGCAGTACTTC.

The chain combines TRBV5-1 with TRBJ2-1, with D maybe TRBD1 (7 bases). This CDR3 has 16 residues. In germline, CDR1 is SGHRS, CDR2 YFSETQ. The V and J ends lost 5 bases and 3 bases respectively, with 18 bases between them. The CDR3 bases are TGCGCCAGCAGTCCCAGGGGGGCCTCGATCTACAATGAGCAGTTCTTC. Translated, it gives CASSPRGASIYNEQFF.

The chain couples TRBV29-1 to TRBJ2-1; D is possibly TRBD1 (5 bases). The germline CDR1 and CDR2 sequences are SQVTM and ANQGSEA. This CDR3 has 13 residues. V dropped 4 bases and J dropped 3 bases, with 10 bases sitting between them. DNA of the CDR3: TGCAGCGTTGGGACAAAGGGCTACAATGAGCAGTTCTTC. Protein product: CSVGTKGYNEQFF.

This chain connects TRBV5-1 to TRBJ2-3; TRBD1 is a possible D gene (6 bases). The CDR3 sequence is 15 residues long. Trimming stripped 3 bases from V and 5 bases from J, with 16 bases between. Germline V CDR1 and CDR2: SGHRS, YFSETQ. CDR3 sequence reads: CASSYQQGDRDTQYF. The CDR3 region has the DNA TGCGCCAGCAGCTATCAACAGGGAGATAGAGATACGCAGTATTTT.

This rearrangement joins TRBV6-5 to TRBJ2-2, with D possibly being TRBD2 (5 bases). The CDR3 spans 13 residues. Germline V gene sequence: CDR1 MNHEY, CDR2 SVGAGI. Deletions cut 8 bases from V and 2 bases from J, with 9 bases between. In nucleotides, the CDR3 is TGTGCCAGCCAGGACTCAAACACCGGGGAGCTGTTTTTT. Its translation: CASQDSNTGELFF.

Concerning this clone itself: The junction shows a germline mismatch at one end, possibly a read error. The gene calls are TRBV5-4 and TRBJ1-3; D perhaps matches TRBD1 (6 bases). Germline-derived CDR1 and CDR2 are SGHNT and YYREEE (reference sequence). The CDR3 runs 16 residues. CDR3 protein: CANSLLGGRRGNTIYF. The CDR3, as DNA: TGTGCCAACAGCTTATTGGGGGGGCGCAGGGGAAACACCATATATTTT. Using reference TRBV5-4 and TRBJ1-3 for the parts outside the CDR3, the full variable domain is ETGVTQSPTHLIKTRGQQVTLRCSSQSGHNTVSWYQQALGQGPQFIFQYYREEENGRGNFPPRFSGLQFPNYSSELNVNALELDDSALYLCANSLLGGRRGNTIYFGEGSWLTVV.

DNA of the CDR3: TGTGCCAGCAGCCAAACCGGGACTAGCACGTACAATGAGCAGTTCTTC. Protein: CASSQTGTSTYNEQFF. The rearrangement joins TRBV4-2 to TRBJ2-1; 9 positions match TRBD2. This CDR3 has 16 residues. Germline trimming cut 2 bases from V and 4 bases from J; bases unmatched to any gene: 6. Per germline, CDR1 LGHNA and CDR2 YNFKEQ.

This clone was counted between two and nine times. The rearrangement uses TRBV5-1 and TRBJ1-3; D may be TRBD1 (5 bases). V was clipped by 4 bases and J by 0 bases, with 14 bases between them. CDR1 is SGHRS, CDR2 YFSETQ, per germline. The CDR3 is 16 residues long. CDR3 DNA: TGCGCCAGCAGCATGACAGACTTCAGCTCTGGAAACACCATATATTTT. Amino acids: CASSMTDFSSGNTIYF.

The chain is built from TRBV2 and TRBJ2-3; 11 nucleotides align to TRBD2. J was trimmed by 4 bases and V by 10 bases; bases with no gene match: 10. Per germline, CDR1 SNHLY and CDR2 FYNNEI. The CDR3 covers 15 residues. The CDR3 protein is CATRSGRAGADTQYF. CDR3 nucleotides: TGTGCCACCCGTAGCGGGAGGGCCGGGGCAGATACGCAGTATTTT.

CDR3 region: CSVRGAYEQYF. DNA of the CDR3: TGCAGTGTCAGGGGCGCCTACGAGCAGTACTTC. The chain joins TRBV20-1 to TRBJ2-7; tentative D call: TRBD1 (6 bases). The CDR3 has 11 residues. Trimming cost V 7 bases and J 2 bases, with 9 bases left between them. Germline CDR1 is DFQATT and CDR2 is SNEGSKA (reference sequence).

The chain couples TRBV11-2 to TRBJ1-1; D may be TRBD1 (6 bases). The CDR3 contains 12 residues. Trimming cost V 1 base and J 10 bases, with 10 bases left between them. Germline CDR1 and CDR2: SGHAT and FQNNGV. CDR3 protein: CASSLVGAGAFF. CDR3 nucleotides: TGTGCCAGCAGCTTAGTGGGGGCGGGAGCTTTCTTT.

This clone was detected only once. The chain recombines TRBV18 with TRBJ2-5; 8 positions match TRBD2. V shed 5 bases and J 5 bases; nucleotides not matched to a gene: 13. CDR1 and CDR2 (germline): KGHSH, LQKENI. This CDR3 is built from 16 residues. CDR3 in DNA: TGTGCCAGCTCATCCACAGAGGGACTAGGTGGGGAGACCCAGTACTTC. It translates to CASSSTEGLGGETQYF. The whole variable domain, filled in from reference TRBV18 and TRBJ2-5, reads NAGVMQNPRHLVRRRGQEARLRCSPMKGHSHVYWYRQLPEEGLKFMVYLQKENIIDESGMPKERFSAEFPKEGPSILRIQQVVRGDSAAYFCASSSTEGLGGETQYFGPGTRLLVL.

V usage is TRBV7-2 and J usage is TRBJ2-5, with TRBD1 identical over 11 bases. Unmatched junction bases numbered 6, after V lost 5 bases and J lost 7 bases. Germline-derived CDR1 and CDR2 are SGHTA and FQGNSA. The CDR3 runs to 14 residues. The DNA for the CDR3 is TGTGCCAGCAGCATACCGGGACAGGGGGGGACCCAGTACTTC. Protein sequence: CASSIPGQGGTQYF.

The chain has TRBV28 and TRBJ2-3, with D tentatively TRBD2 (6 bases). The CDR3 has 15 residues. Germline assignment: CDR1 MDHEN and CDR2 SYDVKM. Trimming pared 7 bases from V and 2 bases from J, leaving 16 bases between. CDR3 residues: CASTFERAYTDTQYF. The CDR3 nucleotides read TGTGCCAGCACTTTCGAGCGGGCGTACACAGATACGCAGTATTTT.

This clone was found a few times. This chain links TRBV6-5 with TRBJ1-2, with 9 bases matching TRBD1. Germline CDR1 reads MNHEY; CDR2 reads SVGAGI. The CDR3 loop spans 14 amino acids. V was clipped by 6 bases and J by 5 bases; unmatched bases: 7. In DNA form, the CDR3 reads TGTGCCAGCAGCCGACCGGGACAGGGTTATGGCTACACCTTC. This translates into CASSRPGQGYGYTF.

The rearrangement links TRBV5-4 to TRBJ2-1, with D perhaps TRBD2 (5 bases). This CDR3 spans 13 amino acids. Trimming stripped 1 base from V and 8 bases from J, with 10 bases between. Germline CDR1 reads SGHNT; CDR2 reads YYREEE (reference sequence). The CDR3 bases are TGTGCCAGCAGCTTGCGGAGTAGCGATGAGCAGTTCTTC. It codes for CASSLRSSDEQFF.

The chain has TRBV24-1 and TRBJ2-1; 8 bases align to TRBD2. In germline, CDR1 is KGHDR, CDR2 SFDVKD. The CDR3 contains 15 residues. V was pared by 4 bases and J by 5 bases, with 6 bases of the junction left unmatched. The CDR3 here is CATSDPGGENNEQFF. CDR3 nucleotide sequence: TGTGCCACCAGTGACCCGGGAGGGGAGAACAATGAGCAGTTCTTC.

This clone has a handful of counts. J is TRBJ2-1 and V is TRBV20-1, with TRBD2 matching 7 bases. The ends lost 3 bases at V and 12 bases at J; junction bases unmatched: 14. Germline assignment: CDR1 DFQATT and CDR2 SNEGSKA (reference sequence). There are 14 residues in the CDR3. As DNA, the CDR3 is TGCAGTGCTAGTGGTAGCGGGTCTACTAAGGTGCAGTTCTTC. Protein: CSASGSGSTKVQFF.

CDR3 coding DNA: TGTGCCATCAGCCCGGGTAGCGGGAGAGGGACCGGGGAGCTGTTTTTT. Its translation: CAISPGSGRGTGELFF. This sequence joins TRBV10-3 and TRBJ2-2, with TRBD2 identical over 9 bases. The V gene's germline CDR1 is ENHRY and CDR2 SYGVKD. Unmatched junction bases numbered 10, after V lost 6 bases and J lost 5 bases. The CDR3 has 16 amino acids.

This chain connects TRBV6-5 to TRBJ1-5; 8 bases fit TRBD1. The ends lost 5 bases at V and 5 bases at J; junction bases unmatched: 5. Germline CDR1 and CDR2: MNHEY and SVGAGI. This CDR3 region has 14 residues. CDR3 residues: CASSPRQGYQPQHF. For the CDR3, the DNA is TGTGCCAGCAGTCCACGACAGGGGTATCAGCCCCAGCATTTT.

The chain combines TRBV14 with TRBJ2-3; TRBD1 matches at 9 bases. This CDR3 has 16 residues. After removal of 1 base from V and 6 bases from J, the junction contained 8 bases not matched to a gene. Germline-derived CDR1 and CDR2 are SGHDN and FVKESK. The CDR3 DNA sequence: TGTGCCAGCAGCCAAGGACAGGGGGAGTGGGTTGATACGCAGTATTTT. This gives the protein CASSQGQGEWVDTQYF.

This clone has more than one count but fewer than ten. This chain joins TRBV29-1 and TRBJ2-7; maybe TRBD1 (6 bases). The length of the CDR3 is 13 residues. Germline assignment: CDR1 SQVTM and CDR2 ANQGSEA. V shed 7 bases and J shed 1 base, with 14 bases lying between them. In DNA, the CDR3 is TGCAGCGCCCAGGGGTTTGGGTCCTACGAGCAGTACTTC. Protein product: CSAQGFGSYEQYF.

This clone showed up just once. The chain uses TRBV7-9 and TRBJ2-1; weak D call: TRBD2 (5 bases). The CDR3 length is 16 residues. Trimming cost V 6 bases and J 4 bases, with 19 bases left between them. The V gene's germline CDR1 is SEHNR and CDR2 FQNEAQ (reference sequence). CDR3 nucleotide sequence: TGTGCCAGCAGTCCCCGAGGGCTGGAGGAATACAATGAGCAGTTCTTC. It translates to CASSPRGLEEYNEQFF.

This chain links TRBV27 with TRBJ2-1; possibly TRBD2 for D (7 bases). Trimming left V 7 bases short and J 7 bases short, with 20 bases between. Germline loops: CDR1 MNHEY, CDR2 SMNVEV (reference sequence). The CDR3 runs to 15 residues. The CDR3: CASTPEGGIGNEQFF. The DNA for the CDR3 is TGTGCCAGCACTCCCGAGGGGGGGATCGGGAATGAGCAGTTCTTC.

This chain uses TRBV5-1 with TRBJ2-1; TRBD2 matches 9 bases. Germline V lookup: CDR1 SGHRS, CDR2 YFSETQ. The CDR3 has 17 residues. J was trimmed by 4 bases and V by 2 bases; bases with no gene match: 10. The CDR3 protein is CASSFRGAGGQYNEQFF. The CDR3, as DNA: TGCGCCAGCAGCTTCAGAGGGGCGGGAGGGCAGTACAATGAGCAGTTCTTC.

This chain joins TRBV6-5 and TRBJ2-7, with 10 nucleotides matching TRBD2. V shed 5 bases, J shed 3 bases, and the junction held 4 bases outside the gene matches. The germline CDR1 and CDR2 sequences are MNHEY and SVGAGI. The CDR3 spans 14 residues. This CDR3 is CASSPGTSDYEQYF. The CDR3 nucleotides read TGTGCCAGCAGTCCCGGGACTAGCGACTACGAGCAGTACTTC.

The chain couples TRBV3-1 (or the pseudogene TRBV3-2) to TRBJ2-7, with TRBD2 matching 7 bases. With V trimmed by 8 bases and J by 7 bases, 14 bases remained unmatched. Germline V gene sequence: CDR1 LGHDT, CDR2 YNNKEL (reference sequence). The CDR3 is made up of 14 amino acids. CDR3 in amino acids: CASGPSGDVGEQYF. CDR3 in DNA: TGTGCCAGCGGCCCTAGCGGAGACGTCGGGGAGCAGTACTTC.